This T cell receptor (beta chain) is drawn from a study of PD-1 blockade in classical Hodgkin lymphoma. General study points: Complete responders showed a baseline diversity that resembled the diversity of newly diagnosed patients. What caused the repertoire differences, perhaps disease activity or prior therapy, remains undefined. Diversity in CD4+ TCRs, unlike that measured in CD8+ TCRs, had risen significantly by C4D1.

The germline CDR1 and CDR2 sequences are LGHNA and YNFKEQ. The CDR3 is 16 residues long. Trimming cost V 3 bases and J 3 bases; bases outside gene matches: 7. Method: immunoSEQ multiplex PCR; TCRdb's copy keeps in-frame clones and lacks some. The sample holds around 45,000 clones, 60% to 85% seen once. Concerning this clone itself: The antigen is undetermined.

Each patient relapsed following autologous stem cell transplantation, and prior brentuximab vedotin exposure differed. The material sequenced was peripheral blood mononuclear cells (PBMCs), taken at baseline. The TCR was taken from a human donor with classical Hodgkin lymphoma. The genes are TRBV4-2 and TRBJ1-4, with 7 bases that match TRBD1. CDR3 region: CASSQEEGASNEKLFF. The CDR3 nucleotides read TGTGCCAGCAGCCAGGAGGAGGGGGCCTCTAATGAAAAACTGTTTTTT.